The T cell receptor beta chain under discussion was sequenced for a study of cytomegalovirus exposure and HLA in healthy donors (dated by TCRdb to 2015 to 2018). Regarding the research as a whole: An earlier analysis of roughly 500 of the donors reported 276 Gb of sequence data and 120 million or so unique TCR beta sequences from 190 million or so T cells. Approximately 300 gigabases of sequencing data and tens of millions of unique TCR sequences were included in an early release covering around 600 HLA-typed donors. The genetic ancestry cluster associated with self-reported Caucasian donors included roughly 84% of the 350 to 500 genotyped donors. The aim of the study was to test whether cataloging public T cell receptors could identify signatures of past pathogen exposure. The T cell repertoires of some 670 subjects were profiled by immunosequencing and related to cytomegalovirus serostatus. A separate validation cohort of over 95 different subjects was used in addition to the approximately 700-subject first cohort. To predict cytomegalovirus infection status, the study brought together high-throughput TCR immunosequencing, statistical association of individual TCRs with disease status, and machine learning. A later analysis re-examined previously published TCR beta repertoires from roughly 720 donors and added high-resolution HLA genotyping to investigate patterns of TCR occurrence. Rather than using new phenotypic data, the later analysis identified candidate immune exposures from TCR beta sequences and from how often those sequences occurred across donors. An earlier analysis of more than 450 of the donors used high-throughput TCR beta sequencing to judge whether each TCR beta V gene segment behaved as functional or pseudogenic. Donor age, sex, ethnicity and CMV serostatus were compiled alongside the repertoire data. A later genetic analysis used genome-wide SNP genotypes for about 60% of the roughly 700 donors, treating that subset as a discovery cohort. Every repertoire in the discovery cohort had been generated on one and the same sequencing platform. Both class I and class II loci were covered by HLA typing, at four-digit resolution. Typing coverage varied by locus: roughly 629-640 donors for A, B, C, DRB1 and DQB1; roughly 520 for DQA1; nearly 610 for DPA1; roughly 470 for DPB1. A handful of DR-DQ haplotypes were handled as single units for association and clustering because linkage in the cohort was strong. Among around 400 genotyped donors of the cohort, an average of about 240,000 unique TCR beta nucleotide sequences were sequenced per donor, around 20% of them non-productive. Overall study outcomes, separate from this receptor: Linkage disequilibrium might explain the correlated functional status among segregating V segments, but an unknown experimental factor could not be ruled out. Broadly in line with IMGT annotations, most TCR beta V segments showed up in productive rearrangements about 87% or about 30% of the time in an earlier analysis of 450 to 750 of the donors. Only TCR beta chains were sequenced in this cohort, and the absence of alpha or paired-chain data limited detectable features. At a false discovery rate of 0.05, a later analysis linked 15,000 to 20,000 TCR beta sequences to specific HLA alleles. According to a later analysis, TCR association rates differed among HLA loci, with DRB1 alleles showing the most associated TCRs and HLA-C alleles showing the fewest. A further reported finding was that TCR beta sequences accurately predicted the HLA-A and HLA-B alleles for most subjects in the first cohort. In the study, 150 to 200 TCR beta chains were listed as associated with cytomegalovirus. The earlier analysis of fewer than 750 of the donors excluded seventeen rarely observed V segments, including chromosome 9 orphons, because counts were too low. CMV serostatus was the only immune exposure information available for the cohort. Because HLA typing was unavailable for some donors at each locus, only the typed subset was used in association tests. In a later analysis, most CMV-associated TCR beta chains were found to appear HLA-restricted, with HLA associations seemingly driven largely by CMV exposure. Compared with the roughly 720-donor mean, donors in an Asian-associated ancestry cluster had fewer N-insertions in productive TCRs, according to a later genetic analysis. When HLA alleles, especially DR and DQ, strongly co-occurred, TCR associations were difficult to assign to individual alleles. It was suggested by the authors that the approach could potentially be generalized to other disease states and immunological phenotypes. Several of the top co-occurrence clusters appeared to be linked to parvovirus B19, influenza, CMV and Epstein-Barr virus, according to a later analysis. V-gene and J-gene trimming of TCR beta chains was associated with a missense DCLRE1C variant in a later genetic analysis, and the association was replicated in an independent cohort. Because the 87-base-pair reads could not distinguish some IMGT-functional V segments, including TRBV6-2 and TRBV6-3, those segments were excluded. A cluster of highly shared sequence variants was judged likely to represent a technical artifact of the sequencing pipeline. In both the original and validation cohorts, the classifier was reported to diagnose cytomegalovirus status with high specificity and sensitivity. A later analysis found that HLA-associated TCR beta chains were more clonally expanded and had lower generation probabilities than equally common non-associated chains. In vitro tests confirmed that a few of the cytomegalovirus-associated TCR beta chains recognize cytomegalovirus antigens. Roughly uniform sequencing depth across donors was assumed in presence/absence analyses, although this assumption may not hold. Across donors, most TCR sequences were observed very rarely, whereas some public TCRs were present in many individuals.

Concerning this clone: What this receptor recognizes is not known. No clone much larger than this one lies a single base away; base qualities are absent.

Spanning cysteine to phenylalanine, the CDR3 consists of 18 amino acids. Just the 54-base CDR3 DNA is kept, in frame starting at base 1. The germline V gene yields LGHNA for CDR1 and YNFKEQ for CDR2. Trimming removed 0 bases from V and 4 bases from J, leaving 21 bases between the germline ends. Libraries were prepared through the immunoSEQ multiplex PCR assay. The multiplex PCR relied on a mix of 60 forward primers for TCR Vbeta segments and 13 reverse primers for TCR Jbeta segments. A multiplex PCR assay on genomic DNA amplified the CDR3 region of rearranged TCR beta genes. On the Illumina HiSeq System, the amplified TCR beta libraries were sequenced as 87-base-pair reads. Processing in the source paper ran as follows. In a later analysis, around 80 million unique TCR beta chains were counted across the roughly 610 repertoires, and about 10 million of these chains were shared by at least two donors. To remove PCR and sequencing errors, raw reads were error-corrected and collapsed into unique sequences using a nearest-neighbor algorithm that merged closely related sequences. V, D and J gene segments were assigned by aligning CDR3 sequences to IMGT reference sequences. Each retained sequence needed at least a six-nucleotide match to both a V gene segment and a J gene segment. Rearrangements were called productive when the CDR3 lacked stop codons and stayed in frame with V and J; all others were non-productive. CDR3 was defined according to IMGT convention as the region running from the second conserved V-encoded cysteine to the conserved J-encoded phenylalanine. The earlier analysis of 500 to 750 of the donors excluded any sequence lacking an unambiguous match to a single V gene segment. In an earlier analysis of approximately 610 of the donors, V segments were called functional above 56.7% productive rearrangements and were called segregating when the between-donor standard deviation exceeded 5%. A statistical classification framework was developed to diagnose cytomegalovirus status using the catalog of TCR beta chain sequences. In a later analysis, V and J genes were assigned by comparing TCR nucleotide sequences against IMGT/GENE-DB human TR gene sequences. In a later analysis, CDR3 sequences and most-parsimonious VDJ recombination scenarios were assigned using the TCRdist pipeline. A later analysis defined each TCR beta chain by its CDR3 amino acid sequence plus V-gene family, and excluded reads lacking a unique V-gene family. A later analysis removed 600 or so highly shared, low-generation-probability nucleotide sequences to deal with suspected cross-contamination and a sequencing artifact. In a later analysis, a clonal expansion index was calculated for each public chain from normalized within-repertoire ranks of inferred template counts. In a later analysis, generation probabilities were computed using a VDJ recombination model fitted to out-of-frame rearrangements, and the results were checked against IGoR. Hypergeometric tests were used in a later analysis to score TCR-TCR, TCR-HLA and TCR-CMV co-occurrence, with a repertoire-size bias correction applied to the TCR pairs. A later analysis estimated false discovery rates by permuting HLA or CMV assignments 20 times. In a later analysis, co-occurring TCRs were grouped using DBSCAN, and TCRdist sequence similarity was added for clustering within HLA-allele-positive subsets. Repertoires with fewer than 30,000 or more than 120,000 public chains, plus five repertoires with anomalous nucleotide sharing, were excluded from co-occurrence clustering. Held by TCRdb, this immuneACCESS table contains in-frame sequences only and omits some clones. Under half of the omission traces to an unresolved V gene where checked; the cause of the rest is unknown. That table supplies the V and J calls and clone size; D and trimming were determined from the DNA. Present in this sample are 180,000 or so clones, about 80% of which were seen just once. The ten biggest clones cover roughly 3.7% of the sample.

The cohort was made up of approximately 670 healthy bone marrow donors. At the time of sampling, every cohort member was nominally healthy, though immune exposures that went unrecorded were likely present. The donor was CMV seropositive and was included in the group of 250 to 300 seropositive cohort members. Each donor provided a peripheral blood sample, and peripheral blood mononuclear cells were used for TCR beta sequencing. Genomic DNA was extracted from the blood cell samples with the Qiagen DNeasy Blood Extraction Kit. Sequenced: PBMCs. The TCR comes from a woman in her sixties or seventies in good health and CMV-seropositive. Recombination connected TRBV4-2 to TRBJ1-2, and the D gene may be TRBD1, 6 bases matching. The CDR3 in this case is CASSQDAFFTGGPYGYTF. The sequenced DNA is TGTGCCAGCAGCCAAGATGCGTTCTTCACGGGGGGCCCCTATGGCTACACCTTC.